This T cell receptor (beta chain) stems from a study of control samples from healthy donors and cancer patients. Germline CDR1 reads SGHVS; CDR2 reads FQNEAQ. V was pared by 7 bases and J by 8 bases, with 20 bases between. This CDR3 has 15 residues. Sequencing used immunoSEQ multiplex PCR; TCRdb keeps in-frame clones, though not all of them. Altogether 140,000 or so clones are present, 75% to 90% being singletons, with the ten largest covering over 4.5%. The sample comprised blood. The TCR originated in a man aged 30-40 years in good health. The J gene is TRBJ1-4, the V gene TRBV7-8; weak D call: TRBD1 (5 bases). CDR3 bases: TGTGCCAGCACTGCGGAGACAGCCTCGGGGGAAAAACTGTTTTTT. Amino acid sequence: CASTAETASGEKLFF.